This entry lists 22 T cell receptor beta chains sequenced from one sample in a study of blood T cell repertoires in COVID-19. TCRdb's table, derived via immunoSEQ multiplex PCR, lists solely in-frame clones and lacks some. The sample holds approximately 87,000 clones; about 82% are singletons and the top ten take around 15%. The specimen was peripheral blood. The receptor source for this set is a woman older than 75 with acute or convalescent COVID-19.

The chain has TRBV27 and TRBJ2-1, with D maybe TRBD1 (6 bases). Trimming stripped 5 bases from V and 2 bases from J, with 13 bases between. This CDR3 has 15 residues. Germline values: CDR1 MNHEY, CDR2 SMNVEV (reference sequence). CDR3 sequence reads: CASSRGRGPYNEQFF. The CDR3 DNA is TGTGCCAGCAGTAGGGGGAGAGGCCCCTACAATGAGCAGTTCTTC.

The chain carries TRBV5-1 and TRBJ2-3; 11 nucleotides align to TRBD2. The germline gives CDR1 SGHRS, CDR2 YFSETQ. The CDR3 loop spans 16 amino acids. Trimming took 0 bases from V and 3 from J; bases not matched to a gene: 3. This chain's CDR3 is CASSLASGGPTDTQYF. The CDR3 region has the DNA TGCGCCAGCAGCTTGGCTAGCGGGGGGCCGACAGATACGCAGTATTTT.

The chain carries TRBV14 and TRBJ2-7; 9 bases match TRBD2. This CDR3 is 15 amino acids long. The V gene end was trimmed by 2 bases and the J gene end by 4 bases; junction bases not matched to a gene: 6. Germline loops: CDR1 SGHDN, CDR2 FVKESK. The CDR3 is CASSQLAGVLYEQYF. The CDR3 region has the DNA TGTGCCAGCAGCCAATTAGCGGGGGTATTATACGAGCAGTACTTC. The whole variable domain, filled in from reference TRBV14 and TRBJ2-7, reads EAGVTQFPSHSVIEKGQTVTLRCDPISGHDNLYWYRRVMGKEIKFLLHFVKESKQDESGMPNNRFLAERTGGTYSTLKVQPAELEDSGVYFCASSQLAGVLYEQYFGPGTRLTVT.

The V call is TRBV3-1 (or the pseudogene TRBV3-2), the J call TRBJ2-3; D is unresolved. This CDR3 has 14 amino acids. Germline CDR1 reads LGHDT; CDR2 reads YNNKEL (reference sequence). Deletions cut 0 bases from V and 3 bases from J, with 7 bases between. The CDR3 here is CASSQDLRTDTQYF. The DNA for the CDR3 is TGTGCCAGCAGCCAAGATCTCAGGACAGATACGCAGTATTTT.

The chain links TRBV11-2 to TRBJ2-3; 10 bases agree with TRBD2. The germline V gene encodes CDR1 SGHAT and CDR2 FQNNGV. J was trimmed by 5 bases and V by 5 bases; bases with no gene match: 10. The CDR3 spans 16 residues. The CDR3 loop is CASSRGTSAQGDTQYF. The CDR3 DNA reads as TGTGCCAGCAGCCGAGGGACTAGCGCTCAAGGAGATACGCAGTATTTT.

The J gene is TRBJ1-5, the V gene TRBV6-2 or TRBV6-3; D not resolved. The germline gives CDR1 MNHEY, CDR2 SVGEGT. Trimming removed 5 bases at V and 9 bases at J, with 8 bases between. The CDR3 contains 11 residues. The DNA of the CDR3 is TGTGCCAGCAGTCACGGTGGGCCCCAGCATTTT. It encodes CASSHGGPQHF.

This chain links TRBV10-2 with TRBJ2-7; 11 bases agree with TRBD2. V was clipped by 3 bases and J by 0 bases; unmatched bases: 1. The CDR3 covers 15 residues. Germline V lookup: CDR1 WSHSY, CDR2 SAAADI. The chain's CDR3 is CASSDGTSGSYEQYF. In DNA, the CDR3 is TGCGCCAGCAGTGATGGGACTAGCGGCTCCTACGAGCAGTACTTC.

The rearrangement uses TRBV12-3 or TRBV12-4 and TRBJ1-2, with 7 bases lining up with TRBD1. This CDR3 is built from 13 residues. V lost 7 bases and J lost 5; bases outside the gene matches: 7. CDR3 nucleotides: TGTGCCAGCATCAGGGACAGCTGGTATGGCTACACCTTC. Protein product: CASIRDSWYGYTF.

The J gene is TRBJ1-5, the V gene TRBV19; 7 positions match TRBD1. Germline V gene sequence: CDR1 LNHDA, CDR2 SQIVND (reference sequence). V shed 1 base, J shed 6 bases, and the junction held 6 bases outside the gene matches. CDR3 length equals 15 residues. The CDR3 nucleotides are TGTGCCAGTAGTATAGGACAGGGAGGAGGTCAGCCCCAGCATTTT. Encoded protein: CASSIGQGGGQPQHF.

In regard to this clone: This same CDR3 is encoded by further DNA sequences in the sample. The V and J genes are TRBV6-5 and TRBJ2-6; D uncertain. The CDR3 contains 15 residues. V lost 2 bases to trimming and J lost 0 bases, with 5 bases between them. Germline values: CDR1 MNHEY, CDR2 SVGAGI. CDR3 in amino acids: CASSYQASGANVLTF. In nucleotides, the CDR3 is TGTGCCAGCAGTTACCAAGCCTCTGGGGCCAACGTCCTGACTTTC.

The chain links TRBV19 to TRBJ2-2, with 11 bases matching TRBD2. Trimming removed 6 bases from V and 6 bases from J; junction bases left unmatched: 12. Germline V gives CDR1 LNHDA, CDR2 SQIVND (reference sequence). The CDR3 is made up of 17 amino acids. CDR3 in amino acids: CASRRSGLAAVPGELFF. Here the CDR3 DNA reads TGTGCCAGTAGGAGATCGGGACTAGCGGCGGTCCCCGGGGAGCTGTTTTTT. The whole variable domain, remainder taken from reference TRBV19 and TRBJ2-2, is DGGITQSPKYLFRKEGQNVTLSCEQNLNHDAMYWYRQDPGQGLRLIYYSQIVNDFQKGDIAEGYSVSREKKESFPLTVTSAQKNPTAFYLCASRRSGLAAVPGELFFGEGSRLTVL.

The chain joins TRBV7-6 to TRBJ2-2; D is possibly TRBD1 (6 bases). The CDR3 contains 16 residues. The germline V gene encodes CDR1 SGHVS and CDR2 FNYEAQ. Trimming stripped 5 bases from V and 1 base from J, with 14 bases between. The CDR3 region is CASSHRGGVNTGELFF. CDR3 DNA sequence: TGTGCCAGCAGCCATCGTGGGGGCGTGAACACCGGGGAGCTGTTTTTT. The full variable domain, in which reference TRBV7-6 and TRBJ2-2 provide the parts outside the CDR3, is GAGVSQSPRYKVTKRGQDVALRCDPISGHVSLYWYRQALGQGPEFLTYFNYEAQQDKSGLPNDRFSAERPEGSISTLTIQRTEQRDSAMYRCASSHRGGVNTGELFFGEGSRLTVL.

This rearrangement joins TRBV15 to TRBJ1-4; D is possibly TRBD1 (6 bases). Per the germline V gene, CDR1 is LNHNV and CDR2 is YYDKDF (reference sequence). V lost 6 bases and J 8 bases, leaving 10 bases between the germline ends. CDR3 length: 12 residues. DNA of the CDR3: TGTGCCACCAGAAGGGGGAACGAAAAACTGTTTTTT. Its translation is CATRRGNEKLFF.

The chain employs TRBV28 and TRBJ2-1; a possible D gene is TRBD1 (6 bases). Trimming stripped 4 bases from V and 0 bases from J, with 10 bases between. The CDR3 is 15 amino acids. The germline gives CDR1 MDHEN, CDR2 SYDVKM. The DNA for the CDR3 is TGTGCCAGCAGTTCCACAGGGAGCTCCTACAATGAGCAGTTCTTC. Its translation is CASSSTGSSYNEQFF.

The gene calls are TRBV7-9 and TRBJ1-3; TRBD1 aligns across 11 bases. Germline assignment: CDR1 SEHNR and CDR2 FQNEAQ (reference sequence). V was pared by 2 bases and J by 8 bases, with 8 bases of the junction left unmatched. CDR3 length: 16 amino acids. CDR3 nucleotide sequence: TGTGCCAGCAGCTTATCTCCGGGACAGGGGGTTGACACCATATATTTT. Translation gives CASSLSPGQGVDTIYF.

The chain links TRBV6-5 to TRBJ2-1, with a weak D call TRBD1 (5 bases). V was clipped by 7 bases and J by 3 bases, with 16 bases between them. CDR1 and CDR2 from the germline V gene are MNHEY and SVGAGI. There are 15 residues in the CDR3. CDR3 DNA sequence: TGTGCCAGCAACCCCCAGGGAATCCGCTACAATGAGCAGTTCTTC. Translated: CASNPQGIRYNEQFF.

The rearrangement uses TRBV10-2 and TRBJ2-1; 7 positions match TRBD1. The V gene end was trimmed by 6 bases and the J gene end by 2 bases; junction bases not matched to a gene: 7. This CDR3 region has 15 residues. CDR1 is WSHSY, CDR2 SAAADI, per germline. This CDR3 is CASSQTGTAYNEQFF. In DNA form, the CDR3 reads TGCGCCAGCAGCCAAACCGGGACAGCCTACAATGAGCAGTTCTTC.

This chain links TRBV28 with TRBJ2-7; D might be TRBD1 (6 bases). This CDR3 contains 15 residues. Germline loops: CDR1 MDHEN, CDR2 SYDVKM. Trimming stripped 2 bases from V and 2 bases from J, with 13 bases between. In DNA form, the CDR3 reads TGTGCCAGCAGTTTAGTCCTACAGGGCACCTACGAGCAGTACTTC. Amino acids: CASSLVLQGTYEQYF. Full variable domain (missing parts from reference TRBV28 and TRBJ2-7): DVKVTQSSRYLVKRTGEKVFLECVQDMDHENMFWYRQDPGLGLRLIYFSYDVKMKEKGDIPEGYSVSREKKERFSLILESASTNQTSMYLCASSLVLQGTYEQYFGPGTRLTVT.

This rearrangement joins TRBV19 to TRBJ1-3; 9 positions agree with TRBD1. The CDR3 sequence is 15 residues long. The J segment lost 4 bases and the V segment lost 5 bases, leaving 6 bases of the junction unmatched. The germline V gene encodes CDR1 LNHDA and CDR2 SQIVND (reference sequence). The CDR3 sequence: CASSPGQGKGNTIYF. The CDR3 DNA is TGTGCCAGTAGTCCCGGACAGGGGAAGGGAAACACCATATATTTT.

This clone occurred once. This rearrangement joins TRBV18 to TRBJ1-2, with a tentative D call TRBD1 (6 bases). There are 14 residues in the CDR3. Deletions cut 6 bases from V and 8 bases from J, with 19 bases between. The V gene's germline CDR1 is KGHSH and CDR2 LQKENI. The CDR3 sequence: CASSPLQGQSGYTF. CDR3 sequence (DNA): TGTGCCAGCTCGCCTCTACAGGGCCAAAGCGGCTACACCTTC.

The chain combines TRBV29-1 with TRBJ1-2; 7 nucleotides align to TRBD1. The germline gives CDR1 SQVTM, CDR2 ANQGSEA. This CDR3 is 13 amino acids long. V shed 5 bases, J shed 4 bases, and the junction held 7 bases outside the gene matches. The CDR3 sequence: CSVTTGSSYGYTF. The CDR3, as DNA: TGCAGCGTTACGACAGGGTCCAGCTATGGCTACACCTTC.

This chain uses TRBV2 with TRBJ2-3, with D possibly being TRBD2 (5 bases). The CDR3 runs 13 residues. Germline CDR1 reads SNHLY; CDR2 reads FYNNEI. V shed 9 bases and J shed 0 bases, with 10 bases lying between them. The DNA for the CDR3 is TGTGCCAGTAAGAGCGGAAGCACAGATACGCAGTATTTT. Translating it yields CASKSGSTDTQYF.